This TCR beta chain was documented in a study of cytomegalovirus exposure and HLA in healthy donors. General study points: CMV serostatus was the only recorded immune exposure for donors. Reportedly, a later analysis found an Asian-associated ancestry cluster had fewer N-insertions than the approximately 670-donor mean.

Only a few counts were recorded for this clone. The antigen is undetermined. The PCR ran on 60 Vbeta and 13 Jbeta primers. Here immunoSEQ multiplex PCR was the method, and the copy in TCRdb shows in-frame clones only, minus some. Found here are approximately 150,000 clones, 75% of them singletons; the top ten hold around 3.2%. Material for sequencing was PBMCs. This receptor was taken from a man between 35 and 55 years old in good health and CMV-seronegative.

The CDR3 DNA follows: TGTGCCAGCAAGGCAGGGGGCACCTACGAGCAGTACTTC. Translating gives CASKAGGTYEQYF. The V call is TRBV6-6, the J call TRBJ2-7; 8 bases align to TRBD1. This CDR3 comprises 13 residues. The trim removed 7 bases at V and 2 bases at J, leaving 4 bases unmatched. Germline CDR1 and CDR2: MNHNY and SVGAGI (reference sequence).